The entry below describes one T cell receptor beta chain. Its antigen remains unidentified. The CDR3 is 15 amino acids. V gave up 4 bases and J gave up 5 bases, with 17 bases separating them. The germline V gene has CDR1 SGHRS and CDR2 YFSETQ. HIV-negative, healthy adults without recent acute infections or vaccinations were the donors. Deep-level running was used for the assay. Each subset's genomic DNA was split evenly across several immunoSEQ plates. Assay used: immunoSEQ multiplex PCR; TCRdb lists only in-frame clones, some missing. The profile shows 2 million to 2.5 million clones, approximately 95% of them singletons. These data belong to a study of shared clonotypes between healthy human individuals. Overall study results and limits: Large sequencing depth failed to make sorted-subset sequencing complete, rarefaction showed.

The sequencing input was naive CD4+ T cells from PBMCs. Subset noted: CD45RA+ positively selected. The chain has TRBV5-1 and TRBJ2-3; possible D gene TRBD1, 6 bases. The origin of this receptor is a man younger than 35 in good health. Some clones in this sample may be carry-over from other donors' samples. The CDR3 loop reads CASSPSTGRGDTQYF. For the CDR3, the DNA is TGCGCCAGCAGCCCGTCGACAGGCAGGGGAGATACGCAGTATTTT.